The text below deals with one TCR beta chain. Its antigen remains undetermined. Base qualities are not provided; no much larger clone lies one nucleotide away. The sample was run on an Illumina MiSeq. TRB rearrangements were amplified by multiplex PCR with BIOMED2 TRB-A/B primer pools. Illumina-compatible adapters and 7-nucleotide sample barcodes were attached to the amplicons through two consecutive PCRs. All library PCRs used Phusion HS II polymerase. The amplicons were purified from gel with the NucleoSpin Gel and PCR Clean-up kit, measured on Qubit, and combined at about 3.8 nM. Amplicon pool quality was checked on an Agilent 2100 Bioanalyzer before Illumina next-generation sequencing. The published analysis was carried out like this. MiXCR 3.0.8 with the default MiXCR reference library was used to annotate TRB rearrangements. Non-productive reads and sequences with fewer than 2 reads were removed, and every unique CDR3 nucleotide sequence was treated as one clone. Clonality, diversity, richness and V-J gene usage were computed in R 3.5.1. TCR clustering by CDR3 similarity used GLIPH2, with generation probabilities calculated by OLGA. GLIPH2 clusters were kept only when the clusters contained at least four unique TCR clonotypes present in at least three individuals. In-frame beta chains were kept once TCRdb had trimmed the public reads at Q25 with fastp and called clones with MiXCR. Entries are consolidated by CDR3 protein sequence, retaining the most common genes and DNA. The V and J calls were not made by the authors but by TCRdb's processing. In all, the sample holds 4,100 or so distinct CDR3 sequences, and approximately 20% of those were seen once. Of the sample, 20% to 25% is held by the ten largest clones.

TRB repertoires were amplified from approximately 250-500 ng of genomic DNA extracted from blood. This entry belongs to a study of T and B cells in COVID-19 patients (dated by TCRdb to the early 2020s). Study-level background: Using TRB and IGH repertoire sequencing of peripheral blood, the study characterized adaptive immunity in COVID-19 patients who had active infection or had recovered. The recovered cohort included some 18 patients who contributed around 21 samples, and most of those patients had mild to moderate COVID-19 that was managed on an outpatient basis. A median age of roughly 35 years was recorded in the recovered cohort versus roughly 67 years in the active-infection cohort. In the active-infection cohort, about 65% of the roughly 20 patients were critically ill and required mechanical ventilation or ECMO. Of the 20 to 25 patients in the active-infection cohort, over 15 had comorbidities associated with unfavorable COVID-19 outcome. The TCR and BCR sequence repository comprised a few dozen patients and some 64 time points, with over 8 million TCR sequences analysed. A couple of patients belonged to both the recovered and active cohorts because samples were available from active disease and after recovery. An age-matched reference group of 39 healthy donors negative for COVID-19 antibodies served as the comparison for repertoire analyses. Up to roughly 10 follow-up blood samples were collected per patient, with some samples spanning different disease stages in the same individual.

Broader findings and caveats from the paper: In active COVID-19, TRB repertoires were highly clonal, while at recovery, diversity and richness increased above the levels seen in healthy donors. Prospective validation of the reported TCR clusters was stated to be required before clinical use. Patients with COVID-19 were reported to show strongly skewed TRBV/TRBJ gene usage. The recovered cohort had 2,000 to 3,000 exclusive TCR clusters, including approximately 34 low-pGen clusters. Specific T cell subsets (CD4+/Treg/CD8+) and sorted SARS-CoV-2-responsive or tetramer+ T cells had not yet been sequenced, and these experiments were ongoing. The cohort was judged too small for assessing how HLA contributes to COVID-19 susceptibility or severity. Few blood samples were available from mildly ill patients while symptoms were present or from severe cases at early time points.

CDR3 length: 14 amino acids, cysteine to phenylalanine. Of the read, only the CDR3 DNA is kept; its 42 bases are in frame from base 1. Reading the germline V gene gives CDR1 MGHDK and CDR2 SYGVNS. V trim: 10 bases; J trim: 8 bases; unmatched bases: 11. This receptor was identified in a human donor with active COVID-19. Input material: blood. This sequence uses TRBV25-1 and TRBJ1-6; 7 central nucleotides agree with TRBD1. The encoded CDR3 is CATKPGQLYSPLHF. The DNA reads TGTGCCACGAAACCGGGACAGCTATATTCACCCCTCCACTTT.